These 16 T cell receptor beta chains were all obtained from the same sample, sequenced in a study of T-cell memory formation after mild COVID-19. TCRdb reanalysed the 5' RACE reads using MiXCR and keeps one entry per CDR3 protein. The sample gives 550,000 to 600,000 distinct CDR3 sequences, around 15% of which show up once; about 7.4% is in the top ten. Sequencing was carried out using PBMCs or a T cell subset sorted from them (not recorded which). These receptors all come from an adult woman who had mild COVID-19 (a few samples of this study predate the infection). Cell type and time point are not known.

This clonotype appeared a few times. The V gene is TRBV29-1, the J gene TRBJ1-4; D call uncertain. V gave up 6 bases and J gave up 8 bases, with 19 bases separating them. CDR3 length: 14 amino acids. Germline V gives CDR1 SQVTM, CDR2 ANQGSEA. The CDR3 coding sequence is TGCAGCGTGTACGCCCCGGGCGGGAGAGAAAAACTGTTTTTT. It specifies CSVYAPGGREKLFF.

The CDR3 nucleotides read TGTGCCAGCAACGACAGGGGCGGCTACGAGCAGTACTTC. This encodes CASNDRGGYEQYF. The chain is built from TRBV6-6 and TRBJ2-7, with 8 nucleotides matching TRBD1. From germline, CDR1 is MNHNY and CDR2 SVGAGI (reference sequence). The CDR3 extends over 13 amino acids. With V trimmed by 7 bases and J by 3 bases, 5 bases remained unmatched.

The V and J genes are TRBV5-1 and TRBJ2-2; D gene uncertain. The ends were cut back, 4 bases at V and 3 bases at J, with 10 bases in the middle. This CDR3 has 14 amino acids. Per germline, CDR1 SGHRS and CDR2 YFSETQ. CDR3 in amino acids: CASSGGPDTGELFF. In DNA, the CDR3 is TGCGCCAGCAGCGGTGGACCGGACACCGGGGAGCTGTTTTTT. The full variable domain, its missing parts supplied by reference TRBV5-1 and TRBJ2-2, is KAGVTQTPRYLIKTRGQQVTLSCSPISGHRSVSWYQQTPGQGLQFLFEYFSETQRNKGNFPGRFSGRQFSNSRSEMNVSTLELGDSALYLCASSGGPDTGELFFGEGSRLTVL.

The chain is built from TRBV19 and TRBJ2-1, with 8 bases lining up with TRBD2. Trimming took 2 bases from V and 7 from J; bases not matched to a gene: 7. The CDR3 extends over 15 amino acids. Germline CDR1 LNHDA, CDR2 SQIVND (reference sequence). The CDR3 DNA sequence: TGTGCCAGTAGTATACGCGGGGGGTTTGGGAATGAGCAGTTCTTC. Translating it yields CASSIRGGFGNEQFF.

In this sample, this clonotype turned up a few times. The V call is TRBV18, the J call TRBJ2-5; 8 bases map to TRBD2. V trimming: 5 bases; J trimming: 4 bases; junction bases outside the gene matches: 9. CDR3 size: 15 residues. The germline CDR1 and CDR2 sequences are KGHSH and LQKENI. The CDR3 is CASSTSVGGAETQYF. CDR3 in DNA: TGTGCCAGCTCAACGTCCGTCGGGGGGGCAGAGACCCAGTACTTC.

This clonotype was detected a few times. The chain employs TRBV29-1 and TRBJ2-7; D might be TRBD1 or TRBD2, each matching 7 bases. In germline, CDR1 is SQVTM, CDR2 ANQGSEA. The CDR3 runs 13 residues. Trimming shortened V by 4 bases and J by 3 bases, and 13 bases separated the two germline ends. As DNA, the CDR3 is TGCAGCGTTGGACAGGGAGGGAACTACGAGCAGTACTTC. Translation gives CSVGQGGNYEQYF.

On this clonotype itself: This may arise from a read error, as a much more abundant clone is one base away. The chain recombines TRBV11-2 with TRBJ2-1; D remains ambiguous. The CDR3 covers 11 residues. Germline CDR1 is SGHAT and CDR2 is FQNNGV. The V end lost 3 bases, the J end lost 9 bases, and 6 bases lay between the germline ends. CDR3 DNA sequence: TGTGCCAGCAGCTTTGGGTCTGAGCAGTTCTTC. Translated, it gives CASSFGSEQFF.

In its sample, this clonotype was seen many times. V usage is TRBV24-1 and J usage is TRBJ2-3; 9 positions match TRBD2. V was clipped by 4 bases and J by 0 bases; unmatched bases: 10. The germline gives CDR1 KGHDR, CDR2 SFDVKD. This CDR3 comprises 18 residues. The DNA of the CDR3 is TGTGCCACCAGTGACCGTAGACTAGCGGACTCTAGCACAGATACGCAGTATTTT. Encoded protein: CATSDRRLADSSTDTQYF.

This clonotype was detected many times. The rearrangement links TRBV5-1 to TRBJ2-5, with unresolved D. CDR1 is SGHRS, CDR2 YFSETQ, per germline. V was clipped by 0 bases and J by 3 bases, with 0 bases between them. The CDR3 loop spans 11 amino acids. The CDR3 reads CASSLEETQYF. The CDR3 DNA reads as TGCGCCAGCAGCTTGGAAGAGACCCAGTACTTC.

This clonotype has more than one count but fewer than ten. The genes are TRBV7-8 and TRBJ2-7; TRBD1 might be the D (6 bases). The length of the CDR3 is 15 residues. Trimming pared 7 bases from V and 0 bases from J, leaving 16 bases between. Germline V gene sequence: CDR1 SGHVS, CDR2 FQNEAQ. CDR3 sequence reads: CASTSGTFGSYEQYF. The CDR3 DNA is TGTGCCAGCACCTCCGGGACATTCGGCTCCTACGAGCAGTACTTC.

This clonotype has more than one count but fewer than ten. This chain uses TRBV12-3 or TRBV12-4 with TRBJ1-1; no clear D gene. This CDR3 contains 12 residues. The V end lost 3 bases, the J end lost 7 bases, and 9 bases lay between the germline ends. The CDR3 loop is CASSFSVGEAFF. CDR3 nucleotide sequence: TGTGCCAGCAGTTTTTCAGTAGGTGAAGCTTTCTTT.

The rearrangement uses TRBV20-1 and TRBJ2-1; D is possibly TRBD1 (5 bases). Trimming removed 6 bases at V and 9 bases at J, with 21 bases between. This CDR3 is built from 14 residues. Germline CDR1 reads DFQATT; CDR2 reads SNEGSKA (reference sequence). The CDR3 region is CSAVGPNRNVEQFF. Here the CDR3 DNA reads TGCAGTGCGGTGGGCCCTAACAGGAACGTTGAGCAGTTCTTC.

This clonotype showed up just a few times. The CDR3: CSATGGLNTEAFF. The DNA for the CDR3 is TGCAGTGCCACTGGTGGGTTGAACACTGAAGCTTTCTTT. The chain recombines TRBV20-1 with TRBJ1-1, with D uncertain. The CDR3 length is 13 residues. Deletions cut 6 bases from V and 0 bases from J, with 11 bases between. Germline-derived CDR1 and CDR2 are DFQATT and SNEGSKA (reference sequence).

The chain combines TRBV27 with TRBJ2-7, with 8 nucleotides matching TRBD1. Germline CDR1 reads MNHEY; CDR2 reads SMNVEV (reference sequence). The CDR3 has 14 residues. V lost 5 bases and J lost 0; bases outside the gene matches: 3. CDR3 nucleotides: TGTGCCAGCAGTAGACAGGGGATCTCCTACGAGCAGTACTTC. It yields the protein CASSRQGISYEQYF.

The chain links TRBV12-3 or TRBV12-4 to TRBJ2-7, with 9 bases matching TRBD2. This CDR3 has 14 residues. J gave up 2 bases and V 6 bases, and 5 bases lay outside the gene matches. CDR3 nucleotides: TGTGCCAGCAGACCTCAGCGGGGGGCCTACGAGCAGTACTTC. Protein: CASRPQRGAYEQYF.

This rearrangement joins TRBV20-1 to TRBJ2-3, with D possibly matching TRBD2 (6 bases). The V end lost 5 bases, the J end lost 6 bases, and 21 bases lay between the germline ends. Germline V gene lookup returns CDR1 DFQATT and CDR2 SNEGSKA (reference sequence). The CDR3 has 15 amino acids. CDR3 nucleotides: TGCAGTGCTCATCCGGGACTTTCCCAATTCGATACGCAGTATTTT. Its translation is CSAHPGLSQFDTQYF.